This T cell receptor (beta chain) was sequenced for a study of metastatic and nonmetastatic thyroid tumors. Authors' data handling: Across clinicopathological groups, CDR3 differences served as the basis for building a distant-metastasis classifier for papillary thyroid cancer. TCRdb used MiXCR to call clones anew from the PCR reads. These V and J calls originate from TCRdb's pipeline instead of the authors' own analysis. The data hold some 28,000 clones, with 23% observed a single time. This clone was counted at least ten times. Among the patients, none had received any treatment before thyroid surgery. The V end lost 11 bases, the J end lost 4 bases, and 16 bases lay between the germline ends. Germline assignment: CDR1 SNHLY and CDR2 FYNNEI. This CDR3 is built from 13 residues.

Sample: blood. The V and J genes are TRBV2 and TRBJ2-3; no firm D call. This sequence was found in a female donor with papillary thyroid cancer or a benign thyroid nodule (not recorded which). Some clones in this sample may be carry-over from other donors' samples. The chain's CDR3 is CAGKRRDSDTQYF. The CDR3 nucleotides are TGTGCCGGTAAACGAAGGGATTCAGATACGCAGTATTTT.